This T cell receptor (beta chain) was retrieved from a study of cytomegalovirus exposure and HLA in healthy donors. This cohort consisted of healthy bone marrow donors. Nominally healthy donors provided the samples, though records likely missed some immune exposures. Study-level results: According to reports, the classifier identified cytomegalovirus status with high specificity and sensitivity. Earlier results showed most TCR beta V segments being productive about 87% or about 30% of the time.

On this clone itself: The antigen is undetermined.

The PCR employed 60 Vbeta primers together with 13 Jbeta primers. Produced via immunoSEQ multiplex PCR; TCRdb's table is partial and in-frame only. The table lists about 110,000 clones, about two thirds of them singletons. Trimming pared 0 bases from V and 10 bases from J, leaving 13 bases between. The CDR3 length is 13 residues. The V gene's germline CDR1 is SGHRS and CDR2 YFSETQ. Sequences were obtained from PBMCs. The rearrangement links TRBV5-1 to TRBJ1-1, with a tentative D call TRBD1 (5 bases). The receptor's source is a boy between 5 and 17 years old in good health and CMV-seronegative. CDR3 sequence: CASSLGVGRGAFF. DNA of the CDR3: TGCGCCAGCAGCTTGGGAGTGGGGCGCGGAGCTTTCTTT.